This T cell receptor (beta chain) was identified in a study of CD8 T cells in Susac syndrome. This clonotype has just one count. The CDR3 sequence is 13 residues long. Trimming cost V 2 bases and J 1 base, with 5 bases left between them. Looked up from germline, CDR1 is SEHNR and CDR2 is FQNEAQ (reference sequence). Sequencing of TCR beta was performed on blood CD8+ and CD4+ T cells. Those who served as multiple sclerosis controls were treatment-naive patients with stable or active relapsing-remitting disease. RNA totalling roughly 0.45 to 1 ug underwent reverse transcription with random hexamers. TCR beta CDR3 was amplified by immunoSEQ covering 54 Vbeta and 13 Jbeta. Using its own MiXCR run on the immunoSEQ multiplex PCR reads, TCRdb lists one record per CDR3 protein. The data show hundreds of thousands of distinct CDR3 sequences, 93% seen once.

Sequencing input: CD4+ T cells from PBMCs. This sequence was found in a human donor with multiple sclerosis. The chain has TRBV7-9 and TRBJ2-5; the D is unclear. The CDR3 DNA follows: TGTGCCAGCAGCTTAATAACCCAAGAGACCCAGTACTTC. This encodes CASSLITQETQYF.